Listed below are T cell receptor beta chains from one sample, sequenced in a study of shared clonotypes between healthy human individuals. Assay: immunoSEQ multiplex PCR; the TCRdb copy retains only in-frame clones and omits some. Counted here are some 2.4 million clones, roughly 93% occurring once; the ten biggest clones make up around 0.37%. The sequenced sample consisted of naive CD4+ T cells from PBMCs. The receptors were sampled from a young man in good health. Some clones in this sample may be carry-over from other donors' samples. CDR3s include the opening cysteine and the closing phenylalanine or tryptophan. A D gene is named only where the DNA matches it firmly. Size is omitted from some rows. Given values are once, few, many or a class for expanded clones.

16	NA	TRBJ2-3	TRBV5-1	TRBD2	TGCGCCAGCAGCTCGTCCCAAGCGGGAGGAGCAGATACGCAGTATTTT	CASSSSQAGGADTQYF
15	NA	TRBJ1-3	TRBV28	NA	TGTGCCAGCACTAGCAGAGGACTCTCGTGGAACACCATATATTTT	CASTSRGLSWNTIYF
15	once	TRBJ2-5	TRBV5-1	NA	TGCGCCAGCAGCTTACGGGCAGTTGATATGGAGACCCAGTACTTC	CASSLRAVDMETQYF
15	NA	TRBJ1-2	TRBV7-2	NA	TGTGCCAGCAGCTTAGTACCAGGGAGGAACTATGGCTACACCTTC	CASSLVPGRNYGYTF
17	NA	TRBJ2-7	TRBV23-1	NA	TGCGCCAGCAGTCCTAATCGGTTCGCGGTGGTCCTCTACGAGCAGTACTTC	CASSPNRFAVVLYEQYF
14	NA	TRBJ2-2	TRBV4-2	NA	TGTGCCAGCAGCCAGTCCAGGAACACCGGGGAGCTGTTTTTT	CASSQSRNTGELFF
14	NA	TRBJ2-1	TRBV5-1	TRBD2	TGCGCCAGCAGCTCGGTAGCGGGTTCTGAGGAGCAGTTCTTC	CASSSVAGSEEQFF
15	NA	TRBJ1-2	TRBV9	NA	TGTGCCAGCAGCGTCCCCGGACCCGTGGACTATGGCTACACCTTC	CASSVPGPVDYGYTF
17	NA	TRBJ2-1	TRBV19	TRBD1	TGTGCCAGTAGTCAGACCCGGGACAGGGGCGCCTACAATGAGCAGTTCTTC	CASSQTRDRGAYNEQFF
16	NA	TRBJ1-3	TRBV4-3	TRBD1	TGCGCCAGCAGCCAAGATCCCACAGGGGTGGGAAACACCATATATTTT	CASSQDPTGVGNTIYF
14	NA	TRBJ1-1	TRBV4-3	NA	TGCGCCAGCAGCCAAGATCTCGAGGGCACTGAAGCTTTCTTT	CASSQDLEGTEAFF
14	NA	TRBJ2-3	TRBV27	NA	TGTGCCAGCACAGATCAAGGGGGGCCAGATACGCAGTATTTT	CASTDQGGPDTQYF
13	NA	TRBJ2-2	TRBV15	NA	TGTGCCACCAGCGGAATTATGGGCGGGGAGCTGTTTTTT	CATSGIMGGELFF
14	NA	TRBJ2-1	TRBV2	NA	TGTGCCAGCAGTACGTTTCAGGGTTACAATGAGCAGTTCTTC	CASSTFQGYNEQFF
17	NA	TRBJ2-7	TRBV30	TRBD2	TGTGCCTGGAGCCAGGGCAACAGGGGACTAGCGGACCACGAGCAGTACTTC	CAWSQGNRGLADHEQYF
18	NA	TRBJ2-2	TRBV19	NA	TGTGCCAGACCTCAAAGCACGACTATGGAAGCTGGAGGCGGGGAGCTGTTTTTT	CARPQSTTMEAGGGELFF
13	NA	TRBJ1-1	TRBV4-3	TRBD1	TGCGCCAGCAGCCAGCATGACAGGGGGAAAGCTTTCTTT	CASSQHDRGKAFF
16	NA	TRBJ1-2	TRBV7-9	NA	TGTGCCAGCAGCTTTGGGAGGACTGATGCAAACTATGGCTACACCTTC	CASSFGRTDANYGYTF
14	NA	TRBJ1-3	TRBV28	NA	TGTGCCAGCAGTTTAATGGGGACTGGAAACACCATATATTTT	CASSLMGTGNTIYF
16	NA	TRBJ2-7	TRBV7-3	TRBD2	TGTGCCAGCAGCTCCACAGGACTAGCGGGAGAGTATGAGCAGTACTTC	CASSSTGLAGEYEQYF
18	NA	TRBJ2-1	TRBV28	TRBD2	TGTGCCAGCAGTTCGGCGGGAGTTTTTTCAGCATCCTACAATGAGCAGTTCTTC	CASSSAGVFSASYNEQFF
14	NA	TRBJ1-5	TRBV28	NA	TGTGCCAGCAGTTTAGGCCAGGGCGGTCAGCCCCAGCATTTT	CASSLGQGGQPQHF
16	NA	TRBJ2-3	TRBV5-4	NA	TGTGCCAGCAGCTTAAGTGCCGGGAAGTACACAGATACGCAGTATTTT	CASSLSAGKYTDTQYF
14	NA	TRBJ2-7	TRBV18	NA	TGTGCCAGCTCACCAATCGACGGCTCCTACGAGCAGTACTTC	CASSPIDGSYEQYF
14	NA	TRBJ2-7	TRBV9	TRBD2	TGTGCCAGCAGCGTAGCTGCGGGGGGCAGGGAGCAGTACTTC	CASSVAAGGREQYF
19	NA	TRBJ2-3	TRBV4-2	TRBD2	TGTGCCAGCAGCCAAGGTCTCCTAGCGGGAGACTTAGGGACAGATACGCAGTATTTT	CASSQGLLAGDLGTDTQYF
16	NA	TRBJ1-1	TRBV19	NA	TGTGCCAGTAGTATAGTGGCCGCAGCCCTACGGACTGAAGCTTTCTTT	CASSIVAAALRTEAFF
16	NA	TRBJ2-1	TRBV7-2	TRBD2	TGTGCCAGCAGTGTTGGCGGGAGTAAGAGGTACGATGAGCAGTTCTTC	CASSVGGSKRYDEQFF
17	NA	TRBJ1-5	TRBV6-4	NA	TGTGCCAGCAGTGACTCCCCCCCGCCGAAACTCAATCAGCCCCAGCATTTT	CASSDSPPPKLNQPQHF
13	NA	TRBJ1-1	TRBV10-3	NA	TGTGCCATCAGTGGGGGGAGGGACACTGAAGCTTTCTTT	CAISGGRDTEAFF
18	once	TRBJ2-1	TRBV11-2	NA	TGTGCCAGCAGCTTAGTACGTGGGGGCTCCGGGAGTCGGAATGAGCAGTTCTTC	CASSLVRGGSGSRNEQFF
16	once	TRBJ1-1	TRBV9	NA	TGTGCCAGCAGCGTAGGGGCCGGAAGCATGAACACTGAAGCTTTCTTT	CASSVGAGSMNTEAFF
14	NA	TRBJ2-3	TRBV5-1	NA	TGCGCCAGCTTTCTTGGAGGTCTCGGGGATACGCAGTATTTT	CASFLGGLGDTQYF